The 12 T cell receptor beta chains listed next were all sequenced from one sample in a study of T cells in Graves' hyperthyroidism and ophthalmopathy. TCR beta CDR3 region amplification was performed from RNA transcripts. The HTBI primer set served for first-round RT-PCR of the TCR CDR3. TCRdb processed the multiplex PCR reads anew with MiXCR; each CDR3 protein has one entry. The data hold some 600,000 distinct CDR3 sequences, with approximately 15% observed a single time. Source material: blood. The receptors derive from a young woman with Graves' hyperthyroidism that later progressed to Graves' ophthalmopathy.

The rearrangement joins TRBV20-1 to TRBJ2-7; no reliable D call. Germline loops: CDR1 DFQATT, CDR2 SNEGSKA (reference sequence). The CDR3 length is 12 residues. V dropped 3 bases and J dropped 0 bases, with 6 bases sitting between them. The CDR3 DNA reads TGCAGTGCTAGGACTCCCTCCTACGAGCAGTACTTC. It is translated as CSARTPSYEQYF.

The rearrangement links TRBV25-1 to TRBJ1-6; no clear D. The CDR3 loop spans 14 amino acids. V dropped 5 bases and J dropped 4 bases, with 9 bases sitting between them. CDR1 and CDR2 (germline): MGHDK, SYGVNS. CDR3 DNA: TGTGCCAGCAGTAAGCCCGGTTATAATTCACCCCTCCACTTT. Translation: CASSKPGYNSPLHF.

This clonotype showed up many times. The chain carries TRBV28 and TRBJ2-7, with TRBD1 matching over 11 bases. Germline CDR1 reads MDHEN; CDR2 reads SYDVKM. V shed 7 bases, J shed 3 bases, and the junction held 5 bases outside the gene matches. The CDR3 is 14 amino acids. The CDR3 nucleotides read TGTGCCAGCATTCCCGGGACAGGGGGCTACGAGCAGTACTTC. This translates into CASIPGTGGYEQYF.

This clonotype came up many times. The chain links TRBV18 to TRBJ1-1; D is ambiguous. Trimming took 2 bases from V and 11 from J, leaving 15 bases between them. This CDR3 is 13 amino acids long. CDR1 KGHSH and CDR2 LQKENI come from the germline V gene. CDR3: CASSPSLGVDAFF. CDR3 bases: TGTGCCAGCTCACCAAGCCTGGGAGTTGACGCTTTCTTT.

Remarks on this clonotype: A much larger clone lies one base from this, so it may be a read error. This chain connects TRBV24-1 to TRBJ1-5; D is possibly TRBD1 (5 bases). Trimming left V 3 bases short and J 6 bases short, with 11 bases between. The CDR3 spans 14 residues. Germline V gives CDR1 KGHDR, CDR2 SFDVKD. CDR3 protein: CATSDTDGGQPQHF. DNA of the CDR3: TGTGCCACCAGTGATACGGACGGGGGTCAGCCCCAGCATTTT.

The chain combines TRBV7-2 with TRBJ2-7, with 12 bases that match TRBD2. The CDR3 contains 15 residues. The junction had 7 bases not matched to a gene; V was cut back by 5 bases and J by 5 bases. Germline V gene sequence: CDR1 SGHTA, CDR2 FQGNSA. The CDR3, as DNA: TGTGCCAGCAGCCCAACGACTAGCGGGAGAGACGAGCAGTACTTC. Its protein product is CASSPTTSGRDEQYF.

The rearrangement uses TRBV6-5 and TRBJ2-3; 12 bases map to TRBD2. The CDR3 has 16 amino acids. Germline V gene sequence: CDR1 MNHEY, CDR2 SVGAGI. The V segment lost 2 bases and the J segment 8 bases; nucleotides outside the gene matches: 8. The CDR3, as DNA: TGTGCCAGCAGTTACGGGCTAGCGGGAGGGATAGCTACGCAGTATTTT. Protein: CASSYGLAGGIATQYF.

This clonotype was observed at least ten times. CDR3 nucleotides: TGTGCCACCAGCACACGAGGGGAGCGGTTTTCTGAAGCTTTCTTT. Its protein product is CATSTRGERFSEAFF. J is TRBJ1-1 and V is TRBV15; possibly TRBD1 for D (5 bases). CDR1 and CDR2 (germline): LNHNV, YYDKDF (reference sequence). The V end lost 4 bases, the J end lost 6 bases, and 18 bases lay between the germline ends. The length of the CDR3 is 15 residues.

The chain has TRBV11-1 and TRBJ2-7, with 10 nucleotides matching TRBD1. CDR1 is SGHAT and CDR2 is FQDESV in the germline V gene (reference sequence). Trimming cost V 5 bases and J 4 bases; bases outside gene matches: 8. The CDR3 loop spans 15 amino acids. CDR3: CASSPGQGVLYEQYF. The CDR3 DNA sequence: TGTGCCAGCAGCCCAGGACAGGGGGTTCTTTACGAGCAGTACTTC.

This clonotype appeared a few times. The V gene is TRBV7-3, the J gene TRBJ2-2, with D possibly being TRBD2 (6 bases). V lost 8 bases and J lost 0, with 10 bases in between. The CDR3 is 14 amino acids. Germline values: CDR1 SGHTA, CDR2 FQGTGA. CDR3 residues: CASGASANTGELFF. The DNA for the CDR3 is TGTGCCAGCGGGGCTAGCGCGAACACCGGGGAGCTGTTTTTT.

In its sample, this clonotype was seen many times. The chain combines TRBV27 with TRBJ1-2, with 7 bases fitting TRBD1. Trimming removed 7 bases from V and 0 bases from J; junction bases left unmatched: 11. CDR3 length: 16 amino acids. Germline CDR1 is MNHEY and CDR2 is SMNVEV (reference sequence). The CDR3 region is CASTRAGGQTNYGYTF. In DNA form, the CDR3 reads TGTGCCAGCACCAGGGCCGGGGGACAGACTAACTATGGCTACACCTTC.

This clonotype has at least ten counts. The chain couples TRBV4-3 to TRBJ2-2; D gene ambiguous. CDR1 is LGHNA and CDR2 is YSLEER in the germline V gene. The length of the CDR3 is 14 residues. V lost 1 base to trimming and J lost 6 bases, with 9 bases between them. This CDR3 reads CASSQGGVSGELFF. The CDR3 DNA sequence: TGCGCCAGCAGCCAAGGCGGAGTTTCCGGGGAGCTGTTTTTT.